This T cell receptor beta chain was sequenced in a study of graft-versus-host responses after intestinal transplantation. Study-wide results and limits: Detection of GvH clones occurred in recipient marrow, and some had their first appearance in ileum or blood. Early HvG declines after transplant were associated with peak circulating GvH clone levels.

A remark on this clone: No antigen is known for it.

The method was immunoSEQ multiplex PCR; TCRdb's version includes in-frame clones alone and lacks a portion of them. The sample lists over 75,000 clones; roughly 91% were seen once. CDR3 length: 14 amino acids. The V gene's germline CDR1 is SGHVS and CDR2 FQNEAQ. V gave up 3 bases and J gave up 7 bases, with 13 bases separating them. The sample here was unstimulated CD8+ T cells sorted from spleen or lymph node cells, taken before transplant. The chain carries TRBV7-8 and TRBJ2-1, with D possibly being TRBD2 (6 bases). The clonotype comes from a human donor who was the organ donor for an intestinal transplant. The CDR3 spells CASSFGTPRNEQFF. In DNA form, the CDR3 reads TGTGCCAGCAGCTTCGGGACTCCGCGGAATGAGCAGTTCTTC. The variable domain in full, with the rest retrieved from reference TRBV7-8 and TRBJ2-1, is GAGVSQSPRYKVAKRGQDVALRCDPISGHVSLFWYQQALGQGPEFLTYFQNEAQLDKSGLPSDRFFAERPEGSVSTLKIQRTQQEDSAVYLCASSFGTPRNEQFFGPGTRLTVL.